A single sample gave rise to the 10 T cell receptor beta chains below, sequenced in a study of blood T cells in healthy people across ages. The second PCR ran about 6 to 12 cycles with a sample-barcoded 5' primer and J-beta primers. MiXCR, run by TCRdb on the 5' RACE reads, gives a single entry per CDR3 protein. The table records about 1.4 million distinct CDR3 sequences, approximately 59% of them present only once. The sample consisted of blood. The receptors shown here come from a young man in good health.

This clonotype was observed a single time. This CDR3 is CASSHSGSVYNEQYF. DNA of the CDR3: TGCGCCAGCAGCCACAGCGGGAGTGTGTACAATGAGCAGTACTTC. The chain has TRBV4-1 and TRBJ2-5; 8 bases are a match to TRBD2. V lost 3 bases and J lost 11; bases outside the gene matches: 14. Germline V gene data show CDR1 as MGHRA and CDR2 as YSYEKL. The CDR3 length is 15 residues.

This clonotype was picked up a small number of times. The chain links TRBV7-2 to TRBJ1-6, with D hard to call. CDR1 and CDR2 (germline): SGHTA, FQGNSA. The CDR3 totals 15 residues. Between the trimmed V and J ends, which lost 1 base and 3 bases, there was a span of 7 bases. CDR3 in DNA: TGTGCCAGCAGCTTAGGGGGTGGCTATAATTCACCCCTCCACTTT. Residues: CASSLGGGYNSPLHF.

The rearrangement uses TRBV7-9 and TRBJ2-5; D ambiguous. The germline V and J ends were trimmed by 1 base and 4 bases, with 10 bases remaining between them. Germline CDR1 is SEHNR and CDR2 is FQNEAQ (reference sequence). There are 14 residues in the CDR3. The CDR3 reads CASSLVRGAETQYF. The CDR3 DNA sequence: TGTGCCAGCAGCTTAGTGCGTGGTGCAGAGACCCAGTACTTC.

The chain combines TRBV3-1 with TRBJ2-1; D is possibly TRBD1 or TRBD2 (6 bases each). The CDR3 covers 14 residues. Trimming cost V 3 bases and J 14 bases, with 20 bases left between them. Germline V CDR1 and CDR2: LGHDT, YNNKEL (reference sequence). The CDR3 region has the DNA TGTGCCAGCAGCCAGTCGGGACCGGGGGCATCTGAGTTCTTC. Protein product: CASSQSGPGASEFF.

The chain is built from TRBV6-1 and TRBJ2-7, with TRBD1 matching 10 bases. Germline CDR1 is MNHNS and CDR2 is SASEGT. This CDR3 is 14 amino acids long. Trimming removed 6 bases from V and 5 bases from J; junction bases left unmatched: 7. The CDR3 coding sequence is TGTGCCAGCAGAGCGACGGGGACAGGGGACGAGCAGTACTTC. Translation gives CASRATGTGDEQYF.

The rearrangement joins TRBV7-2 to TRBJ1-1, with TRBD1 identical over 7 bases. The V and J ends lost 1 base and 11 bases, in that order; junction bases with no gene match: 13. Germline loops: CDR1 SGHTA, CDR2 FQGNSA. The CDR3 contains 15 residues. DNA for the CDR3: TGTGCCAGCAGCTTAGACGGAACAACAGGGGAGGTGGCTTTCTTT. This translates into CASSLDGTTGEVAFF.

As regards this clonotype: With a much larger clone just one base away, this may be a read error. The gene calls are TRBV7-2 and TRBJ2-3, with TRBD2 matching 7 bases. CDR3 length: 15 amino acids. Germline V gene sequence: CDR1 SGHTA, CDR2 FQGNSA. CDR3 coding DNA: TGTGCCAACAGCTTGGGAGGGGCGGGAACAGATACGCAGTATTTT. This sequence encodes CANSLGGAGTDTQYF.

This clonotype was seen repeatedly, ten times or more. The chain recombines TRBV7-2 with TRBJ2-5; D remains unclear. Germline V gives CDR1 SGHTA, CDR2 FQGNSA. Trimming pared 6 bases from V and 5 bases from J, leaving 7 bases between. The CDR3 runs 11 residues. The CDR3 nucleotides are TGTGCCAGCAGGACCGGGGAGACCCAGTACTTC. The encoded protein is CASRTGETQYF.

This clonotype was picked up a small number of times. This rearrangement joins TRBV6-2 or TRBV6-3 to TRBJ2-1, with D unresolved. Looked up from germline, CDR1 is MNHEY and CDR2 is SVGEGT. V was pared by 2 bases and J by 2 bases, with 4 bases between. The CDR3 loop spans 13 amino acids. DNA of the CDR3: TGTGCCAGCAGTTACCGGCCCTACAATGAGCAGTTCTTC. Translation gives CASSYRPYNEQFF.

This clonotype was recorded once. The chain recombines TRBV25-1 with TRBJ1-1; D gene ambiguous. V was cut by 2 bases and J by 2 bases, with 12 bases left in between. The germline V gene has CDR1 MGHDK and CDR2 SYGVNS. The CDR3 has 15 residues. The CDR3 DNA follows: TGTGCCAGCAGTGAAACAAAACCGGGCAACACTGAAGCTTTCTTT. Protein product: CASSETKPGNTEAFF.